The 2 T cell receptor beta chains below come from one sample, sequenced in a study of sequential checkpoint blockade in melanoma. TCRdb's table, derived via immunoSEQ multiplex PCR, lists solely in-frame clones and lacks some. Of around 15,000 clones in the sample, over 75% are singletons; the top ten hold around 30%. Noted treatment: randomized to nivolumab then ipilimumab (arm A) or the reverse (arm B). Sequenced material: CD8+ T cells sorted from blood (inferred from file names), taken from a patient given nivolumab and ipilimumab in sequence. Receptors originate from a human donor with melanoma.

This chain connects TRBV7-9 to TRBJ2-1, with 7 positions matching TRBD2. This CDR3 comprises 17 residues. Trimming took 5 bases from V and 4 from J; bases not matched to a gene: 14. Germline CDR1 and CDR2: SEHNR and FQNEAQ (reference sequence). CDR3 in amino acids: CASSPLVSQRDYNEQFF. CDR3 DNA: TGTGCCAGCAGCCCTTTAGTTTCGCAGCGGGATTACAATGAGCAGTTCTTC.

V and J are TRBV28 and TRBJ2-5; possibly TRBD2 for D (5 bases). From germline, CDR1 is MDHEN and CDR2 SYDVKM. The CDR3 sequence is 15 residues long. With 2 bases removed from V and 3 bases from J, the gap between germline ends came to 13 bases. CDR3 protein: CASSLVEGLKETQYF. The CDR3 DNA reads as TGTGCCAGCAGTTTAGTCGAGGGCCTTAAAGAGACCCAGTACTTC. The variable domain in full, completed from reference TRBV28 and TRBJ2-5, reads DVKVTQSSRYLVKRTGEKVFLECVQDMDHENMFWYRQDPGLGLRLIYFSYDVKMKEKGDIPEGYSVSREKKERFSLILESASTNQTSMYLCASSLVEGLKETQYFGPGTRLLVL.